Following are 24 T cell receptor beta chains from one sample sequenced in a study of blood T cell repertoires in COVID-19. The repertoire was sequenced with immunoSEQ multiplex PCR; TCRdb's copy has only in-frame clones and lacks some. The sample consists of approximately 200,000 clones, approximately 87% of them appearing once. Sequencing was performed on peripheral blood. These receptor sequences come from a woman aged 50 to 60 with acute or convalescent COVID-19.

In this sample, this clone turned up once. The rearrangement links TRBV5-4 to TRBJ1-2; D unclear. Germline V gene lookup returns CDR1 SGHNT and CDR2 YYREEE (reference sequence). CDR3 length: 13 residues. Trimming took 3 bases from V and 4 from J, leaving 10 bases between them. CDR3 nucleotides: TGTGCCAGCAGCTCCGCGGGCATCTATGGCTACACCTTC. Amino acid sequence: CASSSAGIYGYTF.

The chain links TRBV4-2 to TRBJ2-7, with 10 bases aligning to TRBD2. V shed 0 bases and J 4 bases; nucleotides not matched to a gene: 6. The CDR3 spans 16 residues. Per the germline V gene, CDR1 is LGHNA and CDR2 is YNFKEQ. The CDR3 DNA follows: TGTGCCAGCAGCCAAGAAAGCGGGGGGGCCGGGTACGAGCAGTACTTC. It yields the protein CASSQESGGAGYEQYF.

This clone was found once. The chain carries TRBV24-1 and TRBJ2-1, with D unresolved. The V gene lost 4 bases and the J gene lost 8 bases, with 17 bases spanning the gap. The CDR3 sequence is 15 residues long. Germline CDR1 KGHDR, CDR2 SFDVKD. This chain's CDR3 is CATSDASDNKDEQFF. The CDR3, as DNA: TGTGCCACCAGTGACGCATCTGACAACAAGGATGAGCAGTTCTTC.

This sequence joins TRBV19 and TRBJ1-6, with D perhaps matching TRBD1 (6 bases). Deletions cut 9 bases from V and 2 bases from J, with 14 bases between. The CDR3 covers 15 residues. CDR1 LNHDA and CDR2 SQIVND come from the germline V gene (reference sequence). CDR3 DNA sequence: TGTGCCAGCGGTAGGGGGAGAACCTATAATTCACCCCTCCACTTT. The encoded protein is CASGRGRTYNSPLHF.

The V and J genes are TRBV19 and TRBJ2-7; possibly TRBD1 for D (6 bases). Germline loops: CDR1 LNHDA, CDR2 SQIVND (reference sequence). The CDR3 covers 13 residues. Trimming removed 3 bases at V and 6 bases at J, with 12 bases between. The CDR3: CASSIARGREQYF. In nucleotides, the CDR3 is TGTGCCAGTAGTATCGCCAGGGGACGCGAGCAGTACTTC.

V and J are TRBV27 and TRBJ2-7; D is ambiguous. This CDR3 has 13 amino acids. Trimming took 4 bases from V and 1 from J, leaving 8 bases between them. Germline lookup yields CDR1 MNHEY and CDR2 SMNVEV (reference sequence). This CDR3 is CASSYSFSYEQYF. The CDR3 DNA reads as TGTGCCAGCAGTTATTCATTTTCCTACGAGCAGTACTTC.

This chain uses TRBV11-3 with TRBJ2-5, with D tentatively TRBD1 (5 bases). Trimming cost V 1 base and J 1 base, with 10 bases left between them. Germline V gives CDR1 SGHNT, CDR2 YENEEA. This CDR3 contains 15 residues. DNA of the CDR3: TGTGCCAGCAGCTTAGGAGTGCAGGGCCAAGAGACCCAGTACTTC. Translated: CASSLGVQGQETQYF.

CDR3 sequence reads: CATSDPSGKAGTQYF. The CDR3, as DNA: TGTGCCACCAGTGATCCTAGCGGGAAGGCAGGGACCCAGTACTTC. J is TRBJ2-5 and V is TRBV24-1, with 9 bases identical to TRBD2. The CDR3 has 15 residues. In germline, CDR1 is KGHDR, CDR2 SFDVKD. J lost 7 bases, V lost 3 bases, and 8 bases had no gene match.

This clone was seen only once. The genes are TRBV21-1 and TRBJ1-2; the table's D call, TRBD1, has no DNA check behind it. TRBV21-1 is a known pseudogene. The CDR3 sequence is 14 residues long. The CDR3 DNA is TGTGCCAGCAGCAGCAAGACAGGGCTTTATGGCTACACCTTC. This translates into CASSSKTGLYGYTF.

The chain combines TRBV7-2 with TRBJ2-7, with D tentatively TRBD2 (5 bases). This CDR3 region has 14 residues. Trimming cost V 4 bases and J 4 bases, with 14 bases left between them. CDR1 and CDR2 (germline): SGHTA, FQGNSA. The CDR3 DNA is TGTGCCAGCAGCTCCCAGGCCCGCGGGTACGAGCAGTACTTC. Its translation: CASSSQARGYEQYF.

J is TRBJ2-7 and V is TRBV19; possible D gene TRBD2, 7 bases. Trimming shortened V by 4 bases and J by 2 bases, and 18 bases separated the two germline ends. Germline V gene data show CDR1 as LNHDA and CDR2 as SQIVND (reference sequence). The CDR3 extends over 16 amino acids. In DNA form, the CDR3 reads TGTGCCAGTAGTAACCCGGGGGGCCACTCGGCCTACGAGCAGTACTTC. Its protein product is CASSNPGGHSAYEQYF.

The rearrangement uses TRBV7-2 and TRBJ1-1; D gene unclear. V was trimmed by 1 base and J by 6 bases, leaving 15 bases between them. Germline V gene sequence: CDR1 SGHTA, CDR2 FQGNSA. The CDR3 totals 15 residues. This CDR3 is CASSLVATGSAEAFF. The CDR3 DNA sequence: TGTGCCAGCAGCTTAGTCGCGACTGGGTCCGCTGAAGCTTTCTTT.

The CDR3 sequence is CASSYGGGLEGTF. CDR3 sequence (DNA): TGTGCCAGCAGTTACGGCGGGGGTTTGGAGGGCACCTTC. This chain joins TRBV6-5 and TRBJ1-2; D is perhaps TRBD1 (5 bases). V gave up 2 bases and J gave up 13 bases, with 17 bases separating them. Germline values: CDR1 MNHEY, CDR2 SVGAGI. This CDR3 contains 13 residues.

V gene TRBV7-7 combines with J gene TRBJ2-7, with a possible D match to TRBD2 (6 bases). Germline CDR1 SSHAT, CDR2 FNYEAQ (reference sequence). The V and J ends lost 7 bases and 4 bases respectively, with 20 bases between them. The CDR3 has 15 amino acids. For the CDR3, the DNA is TGTGCCAGCACCCACCCCGGGGTAGCGGTGTACGAGCAGTACTTC. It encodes CASTHPGVAVYEQYF.

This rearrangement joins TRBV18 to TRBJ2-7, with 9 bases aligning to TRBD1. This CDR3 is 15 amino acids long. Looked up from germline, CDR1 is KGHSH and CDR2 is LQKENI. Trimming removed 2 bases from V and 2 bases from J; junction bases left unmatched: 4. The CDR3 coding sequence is TGTGCCAGCTCACCAGGACAGGGGACGACCTACGAGCAGTACTTC. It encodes CASSPGQGTTYEQYF.

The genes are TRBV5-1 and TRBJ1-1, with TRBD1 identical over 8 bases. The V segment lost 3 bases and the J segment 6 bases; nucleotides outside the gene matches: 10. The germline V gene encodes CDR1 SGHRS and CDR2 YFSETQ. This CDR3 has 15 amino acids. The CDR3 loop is CASSSDRVSFSEAFF. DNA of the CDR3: TGCGCCAGCAGCTCGGACAGGGTTTCGTTCTCTGAAGCTTTCTTT.

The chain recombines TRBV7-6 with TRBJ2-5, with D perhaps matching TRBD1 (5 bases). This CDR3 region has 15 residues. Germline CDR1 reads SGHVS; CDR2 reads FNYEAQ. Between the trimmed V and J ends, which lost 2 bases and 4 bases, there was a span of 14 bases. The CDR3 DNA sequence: TGTGCCAGCAGCTTATCAGGGTCCCCGGGAGAGACCCAGTACTTC. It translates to CASSLSGSPGETQYF.

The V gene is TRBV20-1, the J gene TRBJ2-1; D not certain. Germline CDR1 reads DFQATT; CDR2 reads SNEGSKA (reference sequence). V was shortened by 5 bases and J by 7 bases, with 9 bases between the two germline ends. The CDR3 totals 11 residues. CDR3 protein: CSAPHENEQFF. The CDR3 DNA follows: TGCAGTGCTCCTCATGAGAATGAGCAGTTCTTC.

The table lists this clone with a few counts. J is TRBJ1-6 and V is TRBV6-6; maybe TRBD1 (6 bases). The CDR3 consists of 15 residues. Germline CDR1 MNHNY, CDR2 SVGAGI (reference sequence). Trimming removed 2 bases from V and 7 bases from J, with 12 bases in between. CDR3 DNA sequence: TGTGCCAGCAGTTACGAGCCGGGACAAAATTCACCCCTCCACTTT. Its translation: CASSYEPGQNSPLHF.

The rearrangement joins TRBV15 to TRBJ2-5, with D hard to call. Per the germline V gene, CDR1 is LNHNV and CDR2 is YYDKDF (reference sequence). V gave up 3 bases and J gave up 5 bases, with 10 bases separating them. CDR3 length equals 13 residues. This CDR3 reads CATSRFGEETQYF. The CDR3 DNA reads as TGTGCCACCAGCAGGTTCGGTGAGGAGACCCAGTACTTC.

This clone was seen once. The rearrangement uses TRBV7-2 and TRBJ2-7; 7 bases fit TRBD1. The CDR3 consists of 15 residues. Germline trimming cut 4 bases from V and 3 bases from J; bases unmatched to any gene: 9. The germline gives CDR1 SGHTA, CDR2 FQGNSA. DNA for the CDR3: TGTGCCAGCAGCTATATCCGGGACAGAGACTACGAGCAGTACTTC. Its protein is CASSYIRDRDYEQYF. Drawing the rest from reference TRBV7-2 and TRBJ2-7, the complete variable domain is GAGVSQSPSNKVTEKGKDVELRCDPISGHTALYWYRQSLGQGLEFLIYFQGNSAPDKSGLPSDRFSAERTGGSVSTLTIQRTQQEDSAVYLCASSYIRDRDYEQYFGPGTRLTVT.

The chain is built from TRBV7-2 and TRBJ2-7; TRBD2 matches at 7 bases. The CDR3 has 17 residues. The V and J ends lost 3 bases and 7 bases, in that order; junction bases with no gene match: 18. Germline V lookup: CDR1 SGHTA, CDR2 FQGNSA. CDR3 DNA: TGTGCCAGCAGCTTGGCGCGGGAGTGGGCGGCTACGGGGGAGCAGTACTTC. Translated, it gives CASSLAREWAATGEQYF.

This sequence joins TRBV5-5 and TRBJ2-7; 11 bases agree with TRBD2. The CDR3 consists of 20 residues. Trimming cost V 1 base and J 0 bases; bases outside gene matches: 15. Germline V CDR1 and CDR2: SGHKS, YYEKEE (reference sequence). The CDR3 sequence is CASSLKTPGGTSGSSYEQYF. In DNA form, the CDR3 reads TGTGCCAGCAGCTTGAAGACCCCTGGCGGGACTAGCGGTAGCTCCTACGAGCAGTACTTC. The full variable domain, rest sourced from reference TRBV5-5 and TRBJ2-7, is DAGVTQSPTHLIKTRGQQVTLRCSPISGHKSVSWYQQVLGQGPQFIFQYYEKEERGRGNFPDRFSARQFPNYSSELNVNALLLGDSALYLCASSLKTPGGTSGSSYEQYFGPGTRLTVT.

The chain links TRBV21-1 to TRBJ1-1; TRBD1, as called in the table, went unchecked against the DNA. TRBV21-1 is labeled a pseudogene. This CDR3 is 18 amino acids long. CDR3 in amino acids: CASTPSPLCLAGARGAFF. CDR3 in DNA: TGTGCCAGCACCCCTTCTCCACTATGTCTGGCAGGGGCTAGGGGAGCTTTCTTT.